These 4 T cell receptor beta chains originate from one sample sequenced in a study of long-term antiretroviral therapy in people with HIV (dated by TCRdb to 2021 to 2024). The immunoSEQ hsTCRB v3.0 assay was used at survey level resolution to sequence the TRB variable region. TCRdb mirrors the immuneACCESS table, restricted to in-frame sequences. Some clones are absent from its copies; in checked studies, under half trace to an unresolved V gene, and the reason for the others is unknown. A total of about 14,000 clones appear in this sample, roughly 86% of them only once. The top ten constitute 11% of the sample. The sample in question was unsorted PBMCs, obtained 6.2 years after starting antiretroviral therapy. The source of these receptors is a man in his forties with HIV.

The chain has TRBV2 and TRBJ2-5; D is possibly TRBD1 or TRBD2 (6 bases each). This CDR3 region has 13 residues. Germline V gene sequence: CDR1 SNHLY, CDR2 FYNNEI. V was shortened by 3 bases and J by 4 bases, with 9 bases between the two germline ends. The CDR3 DNA reads as TGTGCCAGCAGTGATGGGGGGCCAGAGACCCAGTACTTC. This gives the protein CASSDGGPETQYF.

CDR3 in amino acids: CASLSGSGATDTQYF. DNA for the CDR3: TGTGCCAGCCTCTCGGGTAGCGGAGCCACAGATACGCAGTATTTT. The V call is TRBV2, the J call TRBJ2-3; tentative D call: TRBD2 (6 bases). Trimming pared 8 bases from V and 2 bases from J, leaving 17 bases between. The CDR3 has 15 amino acids. CDR1 and CDR2 (germline): SNHLY, FYNNEI.

The CDR3 region has the DNA TGCGCCAGCAGCTCGGGTATCGAGCAGTACTTC. Its protein product is CASSSGIEQYF. The chain recombines TRBV5-1 with TRBJ2-7; D remains ambiguous. Trimming took 3 bases from V and 6 from J, leaving 7 bases between them. This CDR3 is built from 11 residues. Looked up from germline, CDR1 is SGHRS and CDR2 is YFSETQ.

This clone was counted once. The J gene is TRBJ1-4, the V gene TRBV27; D might be TRBD1 (6 bases). Trimming took off 3 bases at V and 4 bases at J, with 12 bases between the two ends. Germline lookup yields CDR1 MNHEY and CDR2 SMNVEV (reference sequence). CDR3 size: 15 residues. The DNA of the CDR3 is TGTGCCAGCAGTTTGTGGGGGGCTAATAATGAAAAACTGTTTTTT. This encodes CASSLWGANNEKLFF.